This T cell receptor (beta chain) was identified during a study of OX40 agonist ivuxolimab in advanced cancers. Some clones are missing from TCRdb's copy, which holds only in-frame ones; the method was immunoSEQ multiplex PCR. The sample records about 73,000 clones, 88% being singletons. The CDR3 runs to 15 residues. Germline V CDR1 and CDR2: MNHEY, SMNVEV (reference sequence). Trimming stripped 2 bases from V and 4 bases from J, with 9 bases between. Sequencing used CD4+ or CD8+ T cells sorted from blood, obtained in a trial of the OX40 agonist ivuxolimab. The chain carries TRBV27 and TRBJ2-6, with D hard to call. The sequence derives from an adult with an advanced solid tumor such as melanoma, head and neck, liver or kidney cancer. CDR3 in DNA: TGTGCCAGCAGTTTAGCCGGGCCCGGGGCCAACGTCCTGACTTTC. Translated: CASSLAGPGANVLTF.